The sequence of this T cell receptor (beta chain) was determined in a study of OX40 agonist ivuxolimab in advanced cancers. Study-wide results and limits: Dose levels from 0.1 to 3.0 mg/kg saw CD4+ and CD8+ blood T cells expand clonally by week 6.

The protocol was immunoSEQ multiplex PCR, while the TCRdb copy is restricted to in-frame clones and leaves out a portion. This table holds some 60,000 clones, about 85% found once. The CDR3 extends over 17 amino acids. V lost 3 bases to trimming and J lost 7 bases, with 22 bases between them. Germline V gives CDR1 SGHNT, CDR2 YENEEA. With respect to this clone: Antigen specificity is unknown.

V gene TRBV11-3 combines with J gene TRBJ2-1; perhaps TRBD2 as D (6 bases). This TCR derives from an adult with an advanced solid tumor such as melanoma, head and neck, liver or kidney cancer. The input for sequencing was CD4+ or CD8+ T cells sorted from blood, taken in a trial of the OX40 agonist ivuxolimab. CDR3 coding DNA: TGTGCCAGCAGCTTCGAAAGTGGGCGGGGAGGTGGTAATGAGCAGTTCTTC. This encodes CASSFESGRGGGNEQFF.